This TCR beta chain is drawn from a study of shared clonotypes between healthy human individuals. Whole-study results and caveats: Lower generation probabilities were found for non-shared clonotypes than for those shared by all four donors. An anticipated effect of sequencing depth on clonotype sharing among donors was recognized.

The naive CD8 population came from CD45RO-negative cells selected for CCR7, without terminally differentiated effector memory CD45RA+ cells. The table came from immunoSEQ multiplex PCR; TCRdb's copy has only in-frame clones and leaves some out. The table shows about 2,100,000 clones, with 85% to 95% occurring only once. About this clone: Its antigen is not identified.

This CDR3 has 10 amino acids. The germline CDR1 and CDR2 sequences are SNHLY and FYNNEI. Trimming removed 6 bases at V and 13 bases at J, with 9 bases between. Material for sequencing was naive CD8+ T cells from PBMCs. This receptor was obtained from a man between 18 and 35 years old in good health. Some clones in this sample may be carry-over from other donors' samples. This sequence joins TRBV2 and TRBJ2-2; D possibly corresponds to TRBD2 (5 bases). CDR3 DNA: TGTGCCAGCAGGAACCGGGGGCTGTTTTTT. Translation gives CASRNRGLFF.